The 27 T cell receptor beta chains listed next were all sequenced from one sample in a study of blood T cells in healthy people across ages (dated by TCRdb to about 2015). Library prep was done by 5' RACE. The sequencer was an Illumina HiSeq 2500. A second PCR of about 6 to 11 cycles was run with a J-beta primer mix and a sample-barcoded 5' primer. The raw public data were reprocessed by TCRdb itself: fastp quality trimming at Q25, MiXCR clonotype calling, in-frame beta chains only. Each record represents a unique CDR3 protein, reported with the most common genes and DNA among its rows. This sample lists around 710,000 distinct CDR3 sequences; more than 40% were detected once. The ten biggest clones cover 20% to 25% of the sample. The sample taken for sequencing was blood. Receptors originate from a woman aged 60-75 years in good health.

This chain links TRBV20-1 with TRBJ1-6; 11 bases are a match to TRBD1. There are 15 residues in the CDR3. Trimming cost V 6 bases and J 7 bases; bases outside gene matches: 8. Germline V gene data show CDR1 as DFQATT and CDR2 as SNEGSKA (reference sequence). The CDR3, as DNA: TGCAGTGCGAGGACAGGGGGCGCACCAAATTCACCCCTCCACTTT. This encodes CSARTGGAPNSPLHF.

V usage is TRBV7-3 and J usage is TRBJ2-3, with 9 positions matching TRBD2. Trimming removed 5 bases from V and 1 base from J; junction bases left unmatched: 13. This CDR3 has 18 residues. CDR1 SGHTA and CDR2 FQGTGA come from the germline V gene. The CDR3 nucleotides read TGTGCCAGCAGCCCAGGGCTTCGGGGCGGGGGGGGCACAGATACGCAGTATTTT. This codes for CASSPGLRGGGGTDTQYF.

This chain connects TRBV20-1 to TRBJ2-5; D may be TRBD1 (5 bases). Germline V gene data show CDR1 as DFQATT and CDR2 as SNEGSKA (reference sequence). The CDR3 sequence is 12 residues long. Between the trimmed V and J ends, which lost 0 bases and 7 bases, there was a span of 9 bases. The CDR3 DNA is TGCAGTGCTAGAGAGGGGCCCACGACCCAGTACTTC. Its translation is CSAREGPTTQYF.

For this clonotype: A read error may explain this, as a much larger clone is one base away. The J gene is TRBJ2-3, the V gene TRBV7-3, with D hard to call. Germline values: CDR1 SGHTA, CDR2 FQGTGA. The CDR3 spans 12 residues. Written as DNA, the CDR3 is TGTGCCGGCAGCTATGACACAGATACGCAGTATTTT. Amino acid sequence: CAGSYDTDTQYF.

Details on this clonotype: Compared with germline, one end of the junction differs, possibly owing to a read error. The chain combines TRBV14 with TRBJ1-6; a possible D gene is TRBD1 (5 bases). This CDR3 has 14 amino acids. Looked up from germline, CDR1 is SGHDN and CDR2 is FVKESK. The CDR3 is CASSQVRDNSPPHF. The CDR3 DNA is TGTGCCAGCAGCCAAGTCAGGGATAACTCACCCCCCCACTTT.

The chain recombines TRBV10-3 with TRBJ1-4, with TRBD1 matching over 9 bases. The CDR3 consists of 17 residues. J was trimmed by 5 bases and V by 10 bases; bases with no gene match: 17. CDR1 and CDR2 from the germline V gene are ENHRY and SYGVKD. As DNA, the CDR3 is TGTGCCAGCAGCCAAGCGGGGTCTGGGACAGGGAATGAAAAACTGTTTTTT. Protein: CASSQAGSGTGNEKLFF.

This chain uses TRBV11-2 with TRBJ2-3, with D unresolved. V shed 0 bases and J shed 1 base, with 11 bases lying between them. CDR1 and CDR2 from the germline V gene are SGHAT and FQNNGV. This CDR3 has 16 residues. This chain's CDR3 is CASSLESRPGTDTQYF. The CDR3 region has the DNA TGTGCCAGCAGCTTAGAATCCCGGCCGGGCACAGATACGCAGTATTTT.

V gene TRBV12-3 or TRBV12-4 combines with J gene TRBJ1-6; 10 bases are shared with TRBD1. The CDR3 is 13 residues long. V was pared by 5 bases and J by 9 bases, with 1 base of the junction left unmatched. CDR3 DNA: TGTGCCAGCAGTAGGGACAGGGGTTCACCCCTCCACTTT. It encodes CASSRDRGSPLHF.

The CDR3 loop reads CASTRDLGGSYEQYF. Written as DNA, the CDR3 is TGTGCCAGCACCAGGGATCTAGGCGGTTCCTACGAGCAGTACTTC. The rearrangement uses TRBV11-2 and TRBJ2-7; TRBD1 is a possible D gene (5 bases). CDR3 length: 15 residues. V was cut by 7 bases and J by 1 base, with 17 bases left in between. CDR1 SGHAT and CDR2 FQNNGV come from the germline V gene.

The J gene is TRBJ2-3, the V gene TRBV7-2; 8 bases map to TRBD2. The CDR3 covers 17 residues. V dropped 4 bases and J dropped 5; count of bases not matched to a gene: 14. Germline V gene lookup returns CDR1 SGHTA and CDR2 FQGNSA. CDR3 region: CASSSPTSETTGDTQYF. CDR3 bases: TGTGCCAGCAGCTCACCGACTAGCGAGACCACGGGAGATACGCAGTATTTT.

A note on this clonotype: One base away lies a much larger clone, so this may be a sequencing read error. The chain employs TRBV5-1 and TRBJ2-6; no reliable D call. CDR1 and CDR2 (germline): SGHRS, YFSETQ. The CDR3 covers 14 residues. V lost 7 bases and J lost 0, with 8 bases in between. CDR3 sequence reads: CASGDGSGANVLTF. The DNA for the CDR3 is TGCGCCAGCGGAGACGGCTCTGGGGCCAACGTCCTGACTTTC.

The table lists this clonotype with many counts. The chain combines TRBV4-3 with TRBJ2-7, with TRBD2 identical over 12 bases. The CDR3 consists of 16 residues. The junction had 6 bases not matched to a gene; V was cut back by 2 bases and J by 4 bases. The germline V gene has CDR1 LGHNA and CDR2 YSLEER. The CDR3 DNA sequence: TGCGCCAGCAGCCAAAAACTAGCGGGAGGTCGTTACGAGCAGTACTTC. The encoded protein is CASSQKLAGGRYEQYF.

In its sample, this clonotype was seen a few times. The chain joins TRBV9 to TRBJ2-5; 7 bases match TRBD1. CDR3 length: 14 residues. Germline CDR1 SGDLS, CDR2 YYNGEE. V lost 1 base and J lost 4; bases outside the gene matches: 4. The CDR3 nucleotides are TGTGCCAGCAGCGTAACAGGGGTCGGAGAGACCCAGTACTTC. It encodes CASSVTGVGETQYF. Based on the CDR3 plus reference TRBV9 and TRBJ2-5, the full variable domain is DSGVTQTPKHLITATGQRVTLRCSPRSGDLSVYWYQQSLDQGLQFLIQYYNGEERAKGNILERFSAQQFPDLHSELNLSSLELGDSALYFCASSVTGVGETQYFGPGTRLLVL.

With respect to this clonotype: At one of its ends the junction is not consistent with the germline gene, which may arise from a read error. V is TRBV7-9 and J is TRBJ2-3; D ambiguous. CDR3 size: 15 residues. CDR1 and CDR2 from the germline V gene are SEHNR and FQNEAQ (reference sequence). CDR3 sequence: CASGLPGVDTDAQYF. The DNA of the CDR3 is TGTGCCAGCGGATTGCCCGGTGTCGACACAGATGCGCAGTATTTT.

The chain links TRBV29-1 to TRBJ1-1; 9 bases agree with TRBD1. The CDR3 spans 13 residues. Germline V lookup: CDR1 SQVTM, CDR2 ANQGSEA. V was pared by 7 bases and J by 3 bases, with 6 bases of the junction left unmatched. CDR3 loop: CSADRGRDTEAFF. DNA for the CDR3: TGCAGCGCGGACAGGGGAAGGGACACTGAAGCTTTCTTT.

This clonotype came up a few times. The chain employs TRBV5-6 and TRBJ2-3; tentatively, D is TRBD1 or TRBD2 (6 bases each). V was cut by 3 bases and J by 3 bases, with 14 bases left in between. This CDR3 has 15 residues. Germline CDR1 SGHDT, CDR2 YYEEEE. This CDR3 reads CASSWAGGGTDTQYF. The CDR3, as DNA: TGTGCCAGCAGCTGGGCCGGAGGGGGAACAGATACGCAGTATTTT.

This chain uses TRBV28 with TRBJ2-7, with 7 positions matching TRBD1. CDR1 is MDHEN, CDR2 SYDVKM, per germline. The V gene end was trimmed by 6 bases and the J gene end by 2 bases; junction bases not matched to a gene: 10. The CDR3 loop spans 15 amino acids. Here the CDR3 DNA reads TGTGCCAGCAGCTTCGGGGACAGTTTTCCCTACGAGCAGTACTTC. Translating it yields CASSFGDSFPYEQYF.

This clonotype has more than one count but fewer than ten. The chain joins TRBV12-3 or TRBV12-4 to TRBJ1-2; 7 nucleotides agree with TRBD1. This CDR3 spans 13 amino acids. Unmatched junction bases numbered 9, after V lost 6 bases and J lost 8 bases. CDR3 nucleotide sequence: TGTGCCAGCAGGGCAGGACAGGACTGGGGCTACACCTTC. Protein sequence: CASRAGQDWGYTF.

V usage is TRBV18 and J usage is TRBJ1-2; TRBD1 might be the D (5 bases). CDR1 is KGHSH and CDR2 is LQKENI in the germline V gene. This CDR3 comprises 17 residues. Trimming took off 2 bases at V and 6 bases at J, with 22 bases between the two ends. CDR3 loop: CASSPNAGDLRGNGYTF. CDR3 DNA: TGTGCCAGCTCACCAAACGCGGGCGATTTAAGGGGAAATGGCTACACCTTC. Variable domain in full (rest from reference TRBV18 and TRBJ1-2): NAGVMQNPRHLVRRRGQEARLRCSPMKGHSHVYWYRQLPEEGLKFMVYLQKENIIDESGMPKERFSAEFPKEGPSILRIQQVVRGDSAAYFCASSPNAGDLRGNGYTFGSGTRLTVV.

This clonotype was seen a few times. The rearrangement joins TRBV7-2 to TRBJ2-7; D is unresolved. The CDR3 covers 14 residues. CDR1 and CDR2 (germline): SGHTA, FQGNSA. The V gene lost 2 bases and the J gene lost 2 bases, with 10 bases spanning the gap. The CDR3 loop is CASSLISLPYEQYF. The CDR3, as DNA: TGTGCCAGCAGCTTAATCTCCCTCCCCTACGAGCAGTACTTC. The whole variable domain, remainder taken from reference TRBV7-2 and TRBJ2-7, is GAGVSQSPSNKVTEKGKDVELRCDPISGHTALYWYRQSLGQGLEFLIYFQGNSAPDKSGLPSDRFSAERTGGSVSTLTIQRTQQEDSAVYLCASSLISLPYEQYFGPGTRLTVT.

CDR3 region: CASKGGSDTQYF. The DNA of the CDR3 is TGCGCCAGCAAGGGGGGATCAGATACGCAGTATTTT. V and J are TRBV5-1 and TRBJ2-3; D is tentatively TRBD1 or TRBD2 (6 bases each). V was shortened by 6 bases and J by 4 bases, with 9 bases between the two germline ends. CDR3 size: 12 residues. Per the germline V gene, CDR1 is SGHRS and CDR2 is YFSETQ. The full variable domain, completed using reference TRBV5-1 and TRBJ2-3, is KAGVTQTPRYLIKTRGQQVTLSCSPISGHRSVSWYQQTPGQGLQFLFEYFSETQRNKGNFPGRFSGRQFSNSRSEMNVSTLELGDSALYLCASKGGSDTQYFGPGTRLTVL.

Concerning this clonotype itself: The germline gene is not matched at one end of the junction; a read error may be the cause. This chain joins TRBV6-5 and TRBJ2-3, with D possibly being TRBD1 or TRBD2 (5 bases each). Germline CDR1 reads MNHEY; CDR2 reads SVGAGI. CDR3 length: 13 amino acids. The CDR3 bases are TGTGCCAGCGCGCGGGCTAGCACAGGTACGCAGTATTTT. It yields the protein CASARASTGTQYF.

This clonotype was seen a single time. CDR3 coding DNA: TGTGCCAGCAGTGTAAGAGCTGAAGCTTTCTTT. Amino acids: CASSVRAEAFF. The V and J genes are TRBV6-1 and TRBJ1-1; D gene ambiguous. Trimming removed 4 bases at V and 6 bases at J, with 6 bases between. Germline values: CDR1 MNHNS, CDR2 SASEGT. This CDR3 comprises 11 residues.

The chain has TRBV7-3 and TRBJ2-1; D may be TRBD1 or TRBD2 (5 bases each). The CDR3 extends over 13 amino acids. V gave up 5 bases and J gave up 9 bases, with 14 bases separating them. Germline V gives CDR1 SGHTA, CDR2 FQGTGA. The CDR3 is CASSGDQKSEQFF. As DNA, the CDR3 is TGTGCCAGCAGCGGGGACCAGAAGAGTGAGCAGTTCTTC.

V and J are TRBV3-1 and TRBJ1-2; D possibly corresponds to TRBD1 (5 bases). This CDR3 is 14 amino acids long. V was shortened by 1 base and J by 7 bases, with 13 bases between the two germline ends. Looked up from germline, CDR1 is LGHDT and CDR2 is YNNKEL (reference sequence). DNA for the CDR3: TGTGCCAGCAGCCAAGTCAGCAGGGAGGTTGGCTACACCTTC. Translated: CASSQVSREVGYTF.

V usage is TRBV3-1 and J usage is TRBJ2-1; 15 bases agree with TRBD2. The CDR3 spans 19 residues. With 3 bases clipped from V and 0 bases from J, the junction kept 6 bases outside the gene matches. The V gene's germline CDR1 is LGHDT and CDR2 YNNKEL (reference sequence). The CDR3 coding sequence is TGTGCCAGCAGCCAGCTGGGACTAGCGGGGGGTATCTCCTACAATGAGCAGTTCTTC. Its protein product is CASSQLGLAGGISYNEQFF.

This clonotype was picked up many times. The rearrangement links TRBV12-3 or TRBV12-4 to TRBJ1-5, with D uncertain. There are 15 residues in the CDR3. V shed 6 bases and J shed 6 bases, with 18 bases lying between them. The CDR3 DNA reads TGTGCCAGCAGCGACACACCTCAGGCGAGTCAGCCCCAGCATTTT. Translation gives CASSDTPQASQPQHF.